This is a list of T cell receptor beta chains from one sample in a study of breast tumors, draining lymph nodes, adjacent tissues. TCRdb ran MiXCR on the multiplex PCR reads and lists one entry per CDR3 protein. The table lists some 49,000 distinct CDR3 sequences, more than 20% of them singletons. Sequenced sample: breast tumor tissue. The receptors originated from a female donor with breast cancer. Some clones in this sample may be carry-over from other donors' samples. CDR3s include the opening cysteine and the closing phenylalanine or tryptophan. The D gene is left open where the match is weak. Clone size appears in some rows only: once, few, many, or a class for an expanded clone.

v_gene,abundance,d_gene,j_gene,CDR3aa,CDR3nt
TRBV4-1,many,TRBD1,TRBJ2-2,CASSQDDRVGIGELFF,TGCGCCAGCAGCCAAGATGACAGGGTTGGCATCGGGGAGCTGTTTTTT
TRBV6-4,many,-,TRBJ2-1,CASSVDGVSYNEQFF,TGTGCCAGCAGCGTCGACGGAGTATCCTACAATGAGCAGTTCTTC
TRBV5-6,many,-,TRBJ1-3,CASSPSGKAEVRNTIYF,TGTGCCAGCAGCCCCAGCGGGAAGGCGGAAGTGAGAAACACCATATATTTT
TRBV19,many,-,TRBJ2-3,CASSIGSGGTDTQYF,TGTGCCAGTAGTATTGGTAGCGGAGGCACAGATACGCAGTATTTT
TRBV11-1,many,TRBD1,TRBJ1-2,CASSEITGANYGYTF,TGTGCCAGCAGCGAGATAACAGGGGCAAACTATGGCTACACCTTC
TRBV27,few,-,TRBJ2-1,CASSLSRAPYNEQFF,TGTGCCAGCAGTTTGTCTCGGGCACCCTACAATGAGCAGTTCTTC
TRBV5-1,-,-,TRBJ2-3,CASSLAQGMGTDTQYF,TGCGCCAGCAGCTTGGCGCAGGGGATGGGGACAGATACGCAGTATTTT
TRBV29-1,many,-,TRBJ2-5,CSVPTQGHQETQYF,TGCAGCGTTCCGACTCAGGGTCACCAAGAGACCCAGTACTTC
TRBV3-1,many,TRBD2,TRBJ2-3,CATGGGGESTQYF,TGTGCCACGGGGGGGGGAGGTGAGAGTACGCAGTATTTT
TRBV10-3,many,TRBD1,TRBJ1-5,CAISERQGTGSLPQHF,TGTGCCATCAGTGAGAGGCAGGGGACAGGTTCATTGCCCCAGCATTTT
TRBV4-2,few,TRBD1,TRBJ2-4,CASSPGTGDMDIQYF,TGTGCCAGCAGCCCAGGGACAGGGGATATGGACATTCAGTACTTC
TRBV7-6,many,TRBD1,TRBJ2-1,CASSQTGGLSYNEQFF,TGTGCCAGCAGCCAAACAGGGGGCCTGTCCTACAATGAGCAGTTCTTC